This passage covers 18 T cell receptor beta chains from one sample sequenced in a study of shared clonotypes between healthy human individuals. TCRdb's copy holds only in-frame clones and misses some; the assay was immunoSEQ multiplex PCR. The sample includes about 1,800,000 clones, approximately 95% seen only once; the top ten take around 1.2%. Positively selected for CCR7, the CD45RO-negative cells used as naive CD8 cells excluded terminally differentiated effector memory CD45RA+ cells. Input material: naive CD8+ T cells sorted from blood. The source of these receptors is a man between 18 and 35 years old in good health.

J is TRBJ1-5 and V is TRBV7-6, with D tentatively TRBD1 (6 bases). From germline, CDR1 is SGHVS and CDR2 FNYEAQ. V was clipped by 1 base and J by 3 bases, with 13 bases between them. The CDR3 runs 16 residues. The CDR3: CASSLEAGDNNQPQHF. CDR3 DNA: TGTGCCAGCAGCTTAGAGGCAGGGGACAACAATCAGCCCCAGCATTTT.

This chain joins TRBV30 and TRBJ2-1; D is unclear. V was cut by 4 bases and J by 0 bases, with 10 bases left in between. From germline, CDR1 is GTSNPN and CDR2 SVGIG (reference sequence). CDR3 size: 14 residues. The CDR3 DNA reads as TGTGCCTGGATGCTGCCACTCTCCTACAATGAGCAGTTCTTC. Translated, it gives CAWMLPLSYNEQFF.

The V call is TRBV5-4, the J call TRBJ1-3, with D perhaps matching TRBD1 (6 bases). V gave up 4 bases and J gave up 1 base, with 18 bases separating them. The CDR3 is 17 amino acids. From germline, CDR1 is SGHNT and CDR2 YYREEE (reference sequence). The CDR3 DNA reads TGTGCCAGCAGCGAACCCGGAACAGGGTCTTCTGGAAACACCATATATTTT. Its protein product is CASSEPGTGSSGNTIYF.

Points on this clone: Different DNA sequences within this sample yield the same CDR3. This chain links TRBV29-1 with TRBJ2-5; D call uncertain. Germline CDR1 is SQVTM and CDR2 is ANQGSEA. This CDR3 spans 10 amino acids. Trimming pared 2 bases from V and 5 bases from J, leaving 3 bases between. As DNA, the CDR3 is TGCAGCGTTGAACGCGAGACCCAGTACTTC. Protein sequence: CSVERETQYF.

This clone was picked up one time. The chain uses TRBV6-5 and TRBJ2-3, with D perhaps TRBD1 (6 bases). Trimming stripped 8 bases from V and 5 bases from J, with 20 bases between. Looked up from germline, CDR1 is MNHEY and CDR2 is SVGAGI. This CDR3 comprises 15 residues. This chain's CDR3 is CASFPDRRVGDTQYF. CDR3 sequence (DNA): TGTGCCAGCTTCCCCGACAGGCGGGTTGGAGATACGCAGTATTTT.

This chain joins TRBV5-1 and TRBJ2-7; 10 bases match TRBD1. CDR1 is SGHRS and CDR2 is YFSETQ in the germline V gene. J lost 6 bases, V lost 2 bases, and 14 bases had no gene match. The CDR3 is 17 residues long. CDR3 loop: CASSLAPRDRGVFEQYF. Written as DNA, the CDR3 is TGCGCCAGCAGCTTAGCCCCCCGGGACAGGGGAGTTTTCGAGCAGTACTTC.

The chain is built from TRBV5-6 and TRBJ2-5; D remains unclear. The J call may be in error: the DNA end matches TRBJ2-7 better. The CDR3 has 13 residues. Germline V lookup: CDR1 SGHDT, CDR2 YYEEEE. The CDR3 nucleotides are TGTGCCAGCAGCTTGCTGTCCACCTACGAGCAGTACTTC. It translates to CASSLLSTYEQYF.

The chain recombines TRBV10-1 with TRBJ2-2, with D perhaps matching TRBD2 (7 bases). V lost 2 bases, J lost 4 bases, and 14 bases lay in between. The CDR3 is 16 residues long. In germline, CDR1 is WNHNN, CDR2 SYGVQD (reference sequence). CDR3 DNA sequence: TGCGCCAGCAGTGAGGGGTGGGGGGGCCTCACCGGGGAGCTGTTTTTT. Translating gives CASSEGWGGLTGELFF.

V gene TRBV29-1 combines with J gene TRBJ2-3; 10 bases line up with TRBD2. Germline lookup yields CDR1 SQVTM and CDR2 ANQGSEA. CDR3 length: 16 residues. This CDR3 reads CYGTSELNAGTDTQYF. DNA for the CDR3: TGCTACGGGACTAGCGAACTAAACGCTGGCACAGATACGCAGTATTTT.

On this clone itself: The sample carries other DNA sequences with the same CDR3. This chain connects TRBV4-1 to TRBJ2-7; D possibly matches TRBD1 or TRBD2 (5 bases each). Per the germline V gene, CDR1 is MGHRA and CDR2 is YSYEKL. The CDR3 contains 14 residues. The germline V and J ends were trimmed by 1 base and 3 bases, with 10 bases remaining between them. The CDR3 here is CASSQVGTDYEQYF. In DNA form, the CDR3 reads TGCGCCAGCAGCCAAGTTGGGACCGACTACGAGCAGTACTTC.

J is TRBJ2-1 and V is TRBV15; perhaps TRBD1 as D (7 bases). Deletions cut 5 bases from V and 9 bases from J, with 14 bases between. The CDR3 runs 13 residues. Germline V gives CDR1 LNHNV, CDR2 YYDKDF (reference sequence). CDR3 nucleotide sequence: TGTGCCACCAGCTCGCCAGGGGGGAGTGAGCAGTTCTTC. As protein: CATSSPGGSEQFF. Full variable domain (missing parts from reference TRBV15 and TRBJ2-1): DAMVIQNPRYQVTQFGKPVTLSCSQTLNHNVMYWYQQKSSQAPKLLFHYYDKDFNNEADTPDNFQSRRPNTSFCFLDIRSPGLGDTAMYLCATSSPGGSEQFFGPGTRLTVL.

V usage is TRBV30 and J usage is TRBJ1-5, with D perhaps TRBD1 (6 bases). V was cut by 3 bases and J by 6 bases, with 12 bases left in between. The CDR3 runs 13 residues. Per germline, CDR1 GTSNPN and CDR2 SVGIG (reference sequence). The CDR3 spells CAWSRGPGQPQHF. The CDR3 DNA reads as TGTGCCTGGAGCCGGGGGCCCGGTCAGCCCCAGCATTTT.

CDR3 loop: CASDGNTGELFF. The DNA for the CDR3 is TGTGCCAGCGACGGGAACACCGGGGAGCTGTTTTTT. The chain joins TRBV7-9 to TRBJ2-2; no firm D call. The germline V and J ends were trimmed by 8 bases and 1 base, with 5 bases remaining between them. This CDR3 has 12 residues. Germline V gene lookup returns CDR1 SEHNR and CDR2 FQNEAQ (reference sequence).

The CDR3 coding sequence is TGTGCCAGTAGTCCCGCTTACAGGGCCCACGAGCAGTACTTC. This encodes CASSPAYRAHEQYF. V gene TRBV19 combines with J gene TRBJ2-7, with a possible D match to TRBD1 (6 bases). Germline lookup yields CDR1 LNHDA and CDR2 SQIVND (reference sequence). Trimming shortened V by 5 bases and J by 5 bases, and 16 bases separated the two germline ends. The CDR3 has 14 amino acids.

This clone has just a few counts. The sample has other DNA sequences that encode this CDR3 too. The V gene is TRBV27, the J gene TRBJ1-2; D possibly corresponds to TRBD1 (6 bases). The germline gives CDR1 MNHEY, CDR2 SMNVEV (reference sequence). The V and J ends lost 3 bases and 2 bases respectively, with 7 bases between them. The CDR3 extends over 13 amino acids. This chain's CDR3 is CASSFQGNYGYTF. DNA for the CDR3: TGTGCCAGCAGTTTCCAGGGGAACTATGGCTACACCTTC.

The rearrangement links TRBV5-6 to TRBJ1-2; no firm D call. The CDR3 is 12 residues long. Germline values: CDR1 SGHDT, CDR2 YYEEEE. Trimming stripped 4 bases from V and 12 bases from J, with 16 bases between. The CDR3 bases are TGTGCCAGCAGCGGCCCAGAGGGTTGGGACACCTTC. Its protein product is CASSGPEGWDTF.

This clone was detected once. The chain employs TRBV27 and TRBJ2-1, with D possibly TRBD1 on 5 matching bases. The germline CDR1 and CDR2 sequences are MNHEY and SMNVEV (reference sequence). V lost 4 bases to trimming and J lost 4 bases, with 8 bases between them. The CDR3 covers 13 residues. The CDR3, as DNA: TGTGCCAGCAGTTACAGGCTTTACAATGAGCAGTTCTTC. Translating gives CASSYRLYNEQFF.

This sequence joins TRBV5-1 and TRBJ2-3; unclear D gene. Germline V gives CDR1 SGHRS, CDR2 YFSETQ. V lost 0 bases and J lost 6, with 11 bases in between. The CDR3 is 14 residues long. DNA for the CDR3: TGCGCCAGCAGCTTGGAGGCCGACGGGGATACGCAGTATTTT. Translated: CASSLEADGDTQYF.